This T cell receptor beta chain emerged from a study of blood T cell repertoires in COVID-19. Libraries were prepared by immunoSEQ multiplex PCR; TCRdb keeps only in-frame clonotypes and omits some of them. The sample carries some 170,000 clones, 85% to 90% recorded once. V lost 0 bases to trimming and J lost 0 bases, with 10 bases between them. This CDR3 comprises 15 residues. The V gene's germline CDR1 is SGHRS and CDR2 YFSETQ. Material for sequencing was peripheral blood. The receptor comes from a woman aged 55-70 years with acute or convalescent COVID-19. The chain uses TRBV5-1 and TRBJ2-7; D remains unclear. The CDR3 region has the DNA TGCGCCAGCAGCTTGGAGGCAGGTTACTCCTACGAGCAGTACTTC. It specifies CASSLEAGYSYEQYF.